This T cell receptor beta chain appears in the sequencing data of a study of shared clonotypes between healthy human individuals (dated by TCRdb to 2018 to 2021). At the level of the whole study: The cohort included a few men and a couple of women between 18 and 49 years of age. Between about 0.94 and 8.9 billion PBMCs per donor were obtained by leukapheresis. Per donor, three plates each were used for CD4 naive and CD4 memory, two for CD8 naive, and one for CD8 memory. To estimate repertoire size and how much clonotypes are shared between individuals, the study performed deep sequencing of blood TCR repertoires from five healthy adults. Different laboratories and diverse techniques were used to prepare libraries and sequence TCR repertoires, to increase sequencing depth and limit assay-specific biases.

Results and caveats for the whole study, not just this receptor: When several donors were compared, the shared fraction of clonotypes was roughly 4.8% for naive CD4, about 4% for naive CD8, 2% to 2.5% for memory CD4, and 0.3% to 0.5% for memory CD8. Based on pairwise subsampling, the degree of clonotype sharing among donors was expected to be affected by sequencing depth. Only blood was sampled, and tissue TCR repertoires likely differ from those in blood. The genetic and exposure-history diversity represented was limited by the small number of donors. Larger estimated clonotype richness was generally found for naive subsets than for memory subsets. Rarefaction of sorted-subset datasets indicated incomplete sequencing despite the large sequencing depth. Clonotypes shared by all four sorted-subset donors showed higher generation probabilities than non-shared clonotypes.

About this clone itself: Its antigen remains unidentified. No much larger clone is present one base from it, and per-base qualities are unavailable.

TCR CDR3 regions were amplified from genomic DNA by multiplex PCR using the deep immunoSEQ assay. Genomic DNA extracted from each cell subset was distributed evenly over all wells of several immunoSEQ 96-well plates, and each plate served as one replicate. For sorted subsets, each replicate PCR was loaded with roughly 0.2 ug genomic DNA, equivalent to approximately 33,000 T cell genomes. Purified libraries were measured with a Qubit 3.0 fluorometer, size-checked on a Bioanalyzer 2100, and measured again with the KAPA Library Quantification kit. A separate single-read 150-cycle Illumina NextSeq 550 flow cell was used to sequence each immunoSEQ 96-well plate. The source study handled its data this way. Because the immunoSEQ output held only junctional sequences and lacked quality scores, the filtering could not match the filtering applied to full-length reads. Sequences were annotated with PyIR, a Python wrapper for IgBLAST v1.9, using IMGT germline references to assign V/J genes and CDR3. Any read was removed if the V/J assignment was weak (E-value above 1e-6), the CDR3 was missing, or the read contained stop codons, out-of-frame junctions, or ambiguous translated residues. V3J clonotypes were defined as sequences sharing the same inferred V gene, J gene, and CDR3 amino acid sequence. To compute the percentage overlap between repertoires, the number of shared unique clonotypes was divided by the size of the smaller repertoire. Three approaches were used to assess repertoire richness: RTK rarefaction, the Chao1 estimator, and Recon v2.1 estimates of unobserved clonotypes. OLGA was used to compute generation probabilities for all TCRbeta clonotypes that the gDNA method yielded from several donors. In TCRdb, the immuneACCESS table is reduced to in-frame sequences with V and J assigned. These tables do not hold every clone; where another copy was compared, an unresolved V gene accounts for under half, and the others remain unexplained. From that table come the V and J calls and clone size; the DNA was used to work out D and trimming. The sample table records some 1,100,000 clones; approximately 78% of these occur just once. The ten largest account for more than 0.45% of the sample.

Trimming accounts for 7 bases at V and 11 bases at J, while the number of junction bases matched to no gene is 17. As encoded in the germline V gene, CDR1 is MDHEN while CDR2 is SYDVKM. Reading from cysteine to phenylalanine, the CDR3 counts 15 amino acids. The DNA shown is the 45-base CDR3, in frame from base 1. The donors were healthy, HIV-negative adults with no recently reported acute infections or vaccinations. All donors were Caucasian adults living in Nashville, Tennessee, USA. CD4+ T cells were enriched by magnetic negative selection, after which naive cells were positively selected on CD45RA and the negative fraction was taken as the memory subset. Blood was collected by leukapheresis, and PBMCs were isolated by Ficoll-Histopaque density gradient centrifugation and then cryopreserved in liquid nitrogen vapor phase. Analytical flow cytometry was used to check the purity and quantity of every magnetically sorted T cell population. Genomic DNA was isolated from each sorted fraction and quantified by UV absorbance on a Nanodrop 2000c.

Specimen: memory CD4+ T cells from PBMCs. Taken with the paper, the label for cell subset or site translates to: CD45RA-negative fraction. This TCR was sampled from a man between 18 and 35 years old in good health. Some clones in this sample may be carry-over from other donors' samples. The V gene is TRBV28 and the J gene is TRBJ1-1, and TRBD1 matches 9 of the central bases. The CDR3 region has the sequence CASTVPGTGNARAFF. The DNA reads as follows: TGTGCCAGCACCGTACCCGGGACAGGGAACGCCCGGGCTTTCTTT.